A selection of T cell receptor beta chains follows, all from one sample in a study of blood T cell repertoires in COVID-19. The repertoire was sequenced with immunoSEQ multiplex PCR; TCRdb's copy has only in-frame clones and lacks some. The repertoire holds over 15,000 clones, with approximately 89% as singletons. Sample: peripheral blood. These receptors were obtained from a human donor in a cohort sampled during active COVID-19. CDR3s include the opening cysteine and the closing phenylalanine or tryptophan. Fields, in order: clone size, J gene, V gene, CDR3 protein. Clone size is given for some rows only: seen once, a few or many times, or a class if the clone is expanded.

>-|TRBJ1-2|TRBV5-5
CASTDSGTTYGYTF
>-|TRBJ2-7|TRBV5-1
CASSSTRDRGRNHEQYF
>-|TRBJ2-2|TRBV6-1
CASSEQGGRNTGELFF
>-|TRBJ2-3|TRBV11-2
CASSLSQTDTQYF
>-|TRBJ2-5|TRBV10-3
CAISVLAVQETQYF
>once|TRBJ2-3|TRBV29-1
CSVEGVAGVADTQYF
>-|TRBJ2-3|TRBV7-2
CASSLSLPDTQYF
>-|TRBJ2-1|TRBV10-3
CATAPGLAYNEQFF
>-|TRBJ1-1|TRBV5-1
CASAPRGRTEAFF
>-|TRBJ2-7|TRBV6-1
CASSEGAYEQYF
>-|TRBJ1-1|TRBV10-3
CAISTGVLDTEAFF
>-|TRBJ2-5|TRBV6-1
CASSDSGTEETQYF
>-|TRBJ2-1|TRBV3-1/TRBV3-2
CASSQASPASSYNEQFF
>-|TRBJ2-7|TRBV7-9
CASSFSGEQYF
>-|TRBJ2-7|TRBV7-6
CASSLAWAGTGDSEQYF
>few|TRBJ2-7|TRBV29-1
CSVRQGGNEQYF
>-|TRBJ2-1|TRBV3-1/TRBV3-2
CASSPIAGGAYNEQFF
>-|TRBJ1-5|TRBV2
CASRTGQGASQPQHF
>-|TRBJ1-6|TRBV11-2
CASSLEYHSGASSPLHF
>-|TRBJ2-5|TRBV2
CASLGGAGETQYF
>-|TRBJ1-6|TRBV19
CASSSGMGWNSPLHF
>-|TRBJ2-5|TRBV2
CASSEESGDWETQYF
>once|TRBJ1-2|TRBV6-5
CASSPSRQGRYTF
>-|TRBJ2-1|TRBV29-1
CSVVLAGNEQFF
>-|TRBJ2-2|TRBV7-9
CASSSEGGRTGELFF
>-|TRBJ1-1|TRBV2
CASRTGQGPNTEAFF
>-|TRBJ2-2|TRBV5-4
CASSLAGTGNTGELFF
>-|TRBJ2-1|TRBV7-6
CASSSIRQGAINEQFF
>-|TRBJ1-4|TRBV24-1
CATSDYTEKLFF
>-|TRBJ1-1|TRBV18
CASSPLPGQDTEAFF
>-|TRBJ1-5|TRBV6-5
CATGDSNQPQHF
>once|TRBJ2-1|TRBV30
CAWKIIAGNEQFF
>-|TRBJ1-1|TRBV5-1
CASSSTGTVTEAFF
>-|TRBJ1-1|TRBV7-2
CASSGDPGVEAFF
>-|TRBJ1-5|TRBV2
CASSDQGINQPQHF
>-|TRBJ1-2|TRBV19
CASTQLRGGQNYGYTF
>-|TRBJ2-3|TRBV14
CASSRGALNTDTQYF
>-|TRBJ2-1|TRBV5-1
CASSWGLAGGRGNEQFF
>-|TRBJ1-6|TRBV7-2
CASSSPTGTLSPLHF
>-|TRBJ2-7|TRBV28
CASSPLDSPVEQYF
>-|TRBJ1-3|TRBV2
CASSEARDDRDIYF
>-|TRBJ2-2|TRBV11-2
CASSWTASNTGELFF
>-|TRBJ2-4|TRBV30
CAWVPRVGGAKNIQYF
>-|TRBJ2-5|TRBV12-3/TRBV12-4
CASSLNRGETQYF
>medium-sized|TRBJ1-5|TRBV11-2
CASSLSGGRQPQHF
>-|TRBJ2-3|TRBV27
CASSLRGTSGRRDTQYF
>-|TRBJ2-7|TRBV6-1
CASSEASLRGYEQYF
>-|TRBJ1-2|TRBV7-9
CASSFSGTGDGYTF
>-|TRBJ2-5|TRBV6-5
CASTQTGGGETQYF